This T cell receptor beta chain was profiled in a study of T cell responses to AZD1222 COVID-19 vaccine. The assay was immunoSEQ multiplex PCR, and TCRdb's table has in-frame clones only and misses some. The table records about 150,000 clones, 91% of them present only once. Study-wide results and caveats: Two doses of AZD1222 preceded a rise in Spike-specific TCR breadth and depth.

Losses at the gene ends were 3 bases for V and 7 bases for J; bases not matched to a gene: 8. This CDR3 region has 15 residues. Per the germline V gene, CDR1 is LNHDA and CDR2 is SQIVND (reference sequence). Turning to this clone: Its antigen is undetermined.

The chain couples TRBV19 to TRBJ1-2; TRBD1 aligns across 10 bases. This TCR was sampled from an adult in good health. The input for sequencing was peripheral blood, taken on day 0 of AZD1222 vaccination. The DNA for the CDR3 is TGTGCCAGTAGTATCCCGGGACAGGGGAAAGCTGGCTACACCTTC. Protein product: CASSIPGQGKAGYTF.